This T cell receptor beta chain emerged from a study of regulatory T cells in long-lasting Graves disease. Construction of TCR beta libraries relied on iRepertoire HTBI primers and on Arm-PCR targeting CDR3 regions. TCRdb reprocessed the multiplex PCR reads via MiXCR and lists one record per CDR3 protein. The profile shows 620,000 or so distinct CDR3 sequences, 15% to 20% of them singletons. Points from the study as a whole: Relative to newly diagnosed Graves' patients, persistent ones had lower TCR diversity.

After removal of 4 bases from V and 6 bases from J, the junction contained 6 bases not matched to a gene. The CDR3 totals 15 residues. In germline, CDR1 is SNHLY, CDR2 FYNNEI. Time point here: newly diagnosed GD, antithyroid drugs for less than 3 months. Isolated PBMC RNA provided the starting material for the TCR library. In this sample, this clonotype turned up many times. The antigen is undetermined. This sample also belongs to another study, concerning T cells in Graves' hyperthyroidism and ophthalmopathy.

The specimen was peripheral blood mononuclear cells (PBMCs), collected at new diagnosis, from a patient treated with antithyroid drugs. This TCR was sampled from a woman aged 30 to 39 with Graves disease. The chain combines TRBV2 with TRBJ2-2; TRBD2 agrees at 9 bases. The CDR3 bases are TGTGCCAGCAGTGTGGTGCTAGCGGGACCCGGGGAGCTGTTTTTT. Amino acids: CASSVVLAGPGELFF.